The clone carrying this T cell receptor beta chain was seen only once. The antigen is unknown. The method was immunoSEQ multiplex PCR; TCRdb's version includes in-frame clones alone and lacks a portion of them. The sample holds 25,000 to 30,000 clones, about 93% seen once. The CDR3 is 14 residues long. V dropped 3 bases and J dropped 6; count of bases not matched to a gene: 5. From germline, CDR1 is SGHDT and CDR2 YYEEEE. This entry belongs to a study of OX40 agonist ivuxolimab in advanced cancers. Study-wide background: As their treatment, patients were administered ivuxolimab, an agonistic anti-OX40 (CD134) antibody.

The study's findings and limits: Among expanded peripheral T cells, antigen specificity went undetermined. Clones of CD4+ and CD8+ blood T cells grew by week 6 at doses of 0.1 to 3.0 mg/kg. It was also the case that some nonresponders had low normalized T-cell clonal expansion.

The input for sequencing was CD4+ or CD8+ T cells sorted from blood, taken in a trial of the OX40 agonist ivuxolimab. The rearrangement joins TRBV5-6 to TRBJ2-2, with TRBD2 identical over 7 bases. The sequence derives from an adult with an advanced solid tumor such as melanoma, head and neck, liver or kidney cancer. DNA for the CDR3: TGTGCCAGCAGCTCGGGACTATTGCCCGGGGAGCTGTTTTTT. Protein: CASSSGLLPGELFF.